The 10 T cell receptor beta chains in this list originate from one sample, sequenced in a study of blood T cell repertoires in COVID-19. The protocol was immunoSEQ multiplex PCR, while the TCRdb copy is restricted to in-frame clones and leaves out a portion. Among approximately 42,000 clones, around 80% were seen once, and the ten largest hold over 25%. Sequencing was done on a sample of peripheral blood. The receptors shown here come from a man older than 75 with acute or convalescent COVID-19.

This clone has only a few counts. CDR3 DNA sequence: TGTGCCAGTAGTATGGAGGGAATGGGCGGCTACACCTTC. Translated, it gives CASSMEGMGGYTF. V usage is TRBV19 and J usage is TRBJ1-2, with D hard to call. This CDR3 region has 13 residues. Trimming removed 3 bases at V and 8 bases at J, with 13 bases between. Germline CDR1 LNHDA, CDR2 SQIVND (reference sequence).

In the case of this clone: Since a much larger clone is just one base distant, this may be a read error. The chain has TRBV5-1 and TRBJ1-1, with TRBD1 matching over 10 bases. Trimming took 4 bases from V and 1 from J; bases not matched to a gene: 4. The CDR3 spans 15 residues. The germline V gene has CDR1 SGHRS and CDR2 YFSETQ. This CDR3 reads CASSLGQGRNTEAFF. DNA of the CDR3: TGCGCCAGCAGCCTGGGACAGGGGAGGAACACTGAAGCTTTCTTT.

The chain uses TRBV5-6 and TRBJ2-1; 13 nucleotides line up with TRBD2. The CDR3 loop spans 16 amino acids. CDR1 is SGHDT, CDR2 YYEEEE, per germline. With 2 bases clipped from V and 6 bases from J, the junction kept 5 bases outside the gene matches. CDR3 loop: CASSFTGTSGINEQFF. The CDR3 coding sequence is TGTGCCAGCAGCTTTACCGGGACTAGCGGGATCAATGAGCAGTTCTTC.

The CDR3 region has the DNA TGTGCCAGCAGTGAAGACGGACAAAAAGGCTACACCTTC. The encoded protein is CASSEDGQKGYTF. The chain couples TRBV6-1 to TRBJ1-2, with D perhaps TRBD1 (5 bases). The germline CDR1 and CDR2 sequences are MNHNS and SASEGT. V was clipped by 1 base and J by 8 bases, with 11 bases between them. The length of the CDR3 is 13 residues.

The chain carries TRBV12-3 or TRBV12-4 and TRBJ1-1; D might be TRBD1 (6 bases). V gave up 6 bases and J gave up 3 bases, with 11 bases separating them. The CDR3 is 13 residues long. The CDR3 DNA is TGTGCCAGCAGAGGACAGTTGGACACTGAAGCTTTCTTT. Translating it yields CASRGQLDTEAFF.

The CDR3 spells CAISSGIRQETQYF. DNA for the CDR3: TGTGCCATCAGTAGCGGGATCCGCCAAGAGACCCAGTACTTC. The chain couples TRBV10-3 to TRBJ2-5, with TRBD2 identical over 7 bases. Germline trimming cut 5 bases from V and 1 base from J; bases unmatched to any gene: 4. Germline assignment: CDR1 ENHRY and CDR2 SYGVKD. This CDR3 has 14 residues.

The chain links TRBV2 to TRBJ2-7; TRBD2 might be the D (5 bases). Germline V gives CDR1 SNHLY, CDR2 FYNNEI. The CDR3 consists of 13 residues. V was trimmed by 4 bases and J by 4 bases, leaving 11 bases between them. The CDR3: CASSGGFGYEQYF. CDR3 in DNA: TGTGCCAGCAGTGGAGGGTTCGGGTACGAGCAGTACTTC.

The chain combines TRBV7-8 with TRBJ1-1; maybe TRBD1 (5 bases). Germline CDR1 is SGHVS and CDR2 is FQNEAQ. The germline V and J ends were trimmed by 3 bases and 0 bases, with 11 bases remaining between them. CDR3 length equals 15 residues. In nucleotides, the CDR3 is TGTGCCAGCAGCTTGGCCCCGGGGGTGAACACTGAAGCTTTCTTT. Protein: CASSLAPGVNTEAFF.

The genes are TRBV19 and TRBJ2-1, with 11 nucleotides matching TRBD2. CDR1 LNHDA and CDR2 SQIVND come from the germline V gene (reference sequence). Trimming removed 4 bases from V and 10 bases from J; junction bases left unmatched: 9. This CDR3 comprises 15 residues. The chain's CDR3 is CASSNLAGGPPEQFF. For the CDR3, the DNA is TGTGCCAGTAGTAACCTAGCGGGAGGTCCCCCAGAGCAGTTCTTC.

The J gene is TRBJ1-4, the V gene TRBV24-1, with 9 bases fitting TRBD1. The germline gives CDR1 KGHDR, CDR2 SFDVKD. The CDR3 consists of 18 residues. V shed 5 bases, J shed 8 bases, and the junction held 17 bases outside the gene matches. The CDR3 protein is CATSGPTTNRGLGEKLFF. Here the CDR3 DNA reads TGTGCCACCAGTGGGCCCACAACCAACAGGGGGCTAGGAGAAAAACTGTTTTTT.